These T cell receptor beta chains were read from a single sample in a study of T cell responses to AZD1222 COVID-19 vaccine. Produced via immunoSEQ multiplex PCR; TCRdb's table is partial and in-frame only. The repertoire has 150,000 to 200,000 clones, approximately 93% of them found once; the top ten carry over 0.8%. Source: peripheral blood, taken on day 0 of AZD1222 vaccination. The receptors here all came from an adult in good health. The conserved cysteine and the conserved F or W are not part of the CDR3 here.

ASSLSTPTGELF	TRBV5-1	TRBJ2-2
ASSLYRGGGNTIY	TRBV27	TRBJ1-3
ASSQGNTDTQY	TRBV14	TRBJ2-3
ASSRETGSYGYT	TRBV19	TRBJ1-2
ASSQDAGFNEKLF	TRBV4-1	TRBJ1-4
ASSLFRGNTEAF	TRBV28	TRBJ1-1
SGHRGVTDTQY	TRBV29-1	TRBJ2-3
ASSLHGGEKLF	TRBV5-1	TRBJ1-4
ASSEIGFTGYTGELF	TRBV6-1	TRBJ2-2
ASRETPQNSPLH	TRBV6-5	TRBJ1-6
ASSLRDRNQPQH	TRBV7-2	TRBJ1-5
ASSPNGNQPQH	TRBV7-9	TRBJ1-5
ASSEYEHMNTEAF	TRBV6-1	TRBJ1-1
ASSVGVRGPTGANVLT	TRBV9	TRBJ2-6
ASSFQGERFGYGYT	TRBV7-2	TRBJ1-2
ASSGSRGLSGNTIY	TRBV19	TRBJ1-3
ASSPQDGAYEQY	TRBV11-3	TRBJ2-7